The entry below describes one T cell receptor (beta chain). Its matching antigen is unknown. This CDR3 is 15 amino acids long. V lost 6 bases and J lost 0, with 15 bases in between. Looked up from germline, CDR1 is MNHEY and CDR2 is SVGEGT. This entry belongs to a study of blood T cells in healthy people across ages. Overall study context: When template switching was applied, about one barcoded beta molecule was captured per two T cells. Notes on the study in general: As age increased, TCR beta diversity per million T cells fell in a roughly linear fashion.

Together with a sample-barcoded 5' primer, a J-beta primer mix was included in a second PCR lasting about 6 to 11 cycles. All cDNA molecules were each tagged by a template-switch adaptor with 12 random nucleotides. TCRdb analysed the 5' RACE reads with MiXCR anew, one entry per CDR3 protein. The table lists roughly 1,800,000 distinct CDR3 sequences, roughly 52% of them singletons. The sequenced material came from blood. The gene calls are TRBV6-2 or TRBV6-3 and TRBJ2-7; D is possibly TRBD2 (5 bases). This clonotype was obtained from a woman in her thirties or forties in good health. The CDR3 region has the DNA TGTGCCAGCAGAGGCGCCTTGGGGAGCTCCTACGAGCAGTACTTC. This codes for CASRGALGSSYEQYF.